The 4 T cell receptor beta chains reported below all come from one sample, sequenced in a study of control samples from healthy donors and cancer patients. Profiled with immunoSEQ multiplex PCR; TCRdb holds only in-frame clones, not every one. Its clone listing holds about 190,000 clones. Sequenced input: blood. These receptors were obtained from a woman younger than 45 in good health.

The rearrangement uses TRBV19 and TRBJ1-4, with D perhaps matching TRBD1 (6 bases). CDR3 size: 15 residues. With 8 bases removed from V and 5 bases from J, the gap between germline ends came to 18 bases. CDR1 is LNHDA, CDR2 SQIVND, per germline (reference sequence). CDR3 coding DNA: TGTGCCAGTGCCAGATCCGGGACAAGAAATGAAAAACTGTTTTTT. The encoded protein is CASARSGTRNEKLFF.

The chain is built from TRBV5-4 and TRBJ2-7, with D maybe TRBD1 (5 bases). This CDR3 is built from 14 residues. The germline V gene encodes CDR1 SGHNT and CDR2 YYREEE (reference sequence). Trimming pared 3 bases from V and 4 bases from J, leaving 14 bases between. The CDR3 DNA is TGTGCCAGCAGCTCGAAGAAGGGGTGGTACGAGCAGTACTTC. This encodes CASSSKKGWYEQYF.

V and J are TRBV2 and TRBJ1-1; D unclear. Germline loops: CDR1 SNHLY, CDR2 FYNNEI. The CDR3 contains 15 residues. With 0 bases removed from V and 6 bases from J, the gap between germline ends came to 14 bases. CDR3 region: CASSEADAFMAEAFF. The CDR3 DNA follows: TGTGCCAGCAGTGAAGCAGACGCCTTTATGGCTGAAGCTTTCTTT.

The chain employs TRBV7-2 and TRBJ2-5; a possible D gene is TRBD1 (6 bases). CDR1 is SGHTA and CDR2 is FQGNSA in the germline V gene. V was shortened by 3 bases and J by 5 bases, with 10 bases between the two germline ends. CDR3 length: 13 amino acids. The CDR3 here is CASSFGQRETQYF. The CDR3 DNA reads TGTGCCAGCAGCTTCGGACAGAGGGAGACCCAGTACTTC.